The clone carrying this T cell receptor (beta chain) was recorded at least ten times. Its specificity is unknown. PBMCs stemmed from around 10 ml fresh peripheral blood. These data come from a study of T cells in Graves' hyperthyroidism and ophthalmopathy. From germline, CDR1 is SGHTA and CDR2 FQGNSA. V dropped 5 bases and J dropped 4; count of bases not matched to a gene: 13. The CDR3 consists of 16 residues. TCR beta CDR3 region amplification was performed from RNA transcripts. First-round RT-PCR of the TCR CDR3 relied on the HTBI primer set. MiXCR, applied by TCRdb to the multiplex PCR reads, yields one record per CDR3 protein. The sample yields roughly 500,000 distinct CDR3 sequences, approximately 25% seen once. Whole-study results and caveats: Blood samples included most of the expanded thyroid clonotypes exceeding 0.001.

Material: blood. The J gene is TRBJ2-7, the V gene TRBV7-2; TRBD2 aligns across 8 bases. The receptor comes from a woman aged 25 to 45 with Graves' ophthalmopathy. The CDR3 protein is CASSDTISGAWYEQYF. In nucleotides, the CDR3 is TGTGCCAGCAGCGACACCATTAGCGGGGCTTGGTACGAGCAGTACTTC.